This entry lists 29 T cell receptor beta chains sequenced from one sample in a study of Graves' ophthalmopathy and Graves' hyperthyroidism. Scientists amplified the TCR beta CDR3 regions from RNA transcripts. The workflow started with a first-round RT-PCR run with HTBI primers and then moved on to a second-round multiplex PCR. One entry per CDR3 protein, called by TCRdb with MiXCR from the multiplex PCR reads. The data hold 650,000 to 900,000 distinct CDR3 sequences, with around 40% observed a single time. The specimen was peripheral blood. The receptors derive from an adult man with Graves' ophthalmopathy.

The chain has TRBV11-2 and TRBJ1-2; the D is unclear. The CDR3 consists of 13 residues. Germline V CDR1 and CDR2: SGHAT, FQNNGV. V was trimmed by 6 bases and J by 4 bases, leaving 12 bases between them. Written as DNA, the CDR3 is TGTGCCAGCAGTCTGGAGGGTACCTATGGCTACACCTTC. It translates to CASSLEGTYGYTF.

In this sample, this clonotype turned up many times. The J gene is TRBJ1-2, the V gene TRBV2; no clear D gene. Germline CDR1 is SNHLY and CDR2 is FYNNEI. V lost 6 bases, J lost 5 bases, and 10 bases lay in between. This CDR3 has 12 residues. The CDR3 nucleotides are TGTGCCAGCAGCTTATTAGGTTATGGCTACACCTTC. This encodes CASSLLGYGYTF.

Details on this clonotype: A much larger clone lies a single base off, so this may be a read error. The V call is TRBV24-1, the J call TRBJ2-2; D unclear. The V gene lost 2 bases and the J gene lost 6 bases, with 15 bases spanning the gap. In germline, CDR1 is KGHDR, CDR2 SFDVKD. This CDR3 comprises 16 residues. The CDR3 sequence is CATSDSRAVGAGELFF. CDR3 sequence (DNA): TGTGCCACCAGTGATTCCCGGGCGGTTGGTGCCGGGGAGCTGTTTTTT.

This clonotype came up a few times. The CDR3 reads CASSLLLVETQYF. The CDR3 DNA sequence: TGTGCCAGCAGCTTATTGCTAGTAGAGACCCAGTACTTC. The chain has TRBV7-2 and TRBJ2-5; D is undetermined. The CDR3 is 13 residues long. The V end lost 2 bases, the J end lost 4 bases, and 8 bases lay between the germline ends. Germline loops: CDR1 SGHTA, CDR2 FQGNSA.

The chain uses TRBV5-4 and TRBJ1-2; 8 bases fit TRBD1. Losses at the gene ends were 3 bases for V and 2 bases for J; bases not matched to a gene: 3. CDR1 and CDR2 (germline): SGHNT, YYREEE (reference sequence). This CDR3 contains 14 residues. This chain's CDR3 is CASSYGTGNYGYTF. CDR3 DNA: TGTGCCAGCAGCTACGGGACAGGAAACTATGGCTACACCTTC.

Many counts were recorded for this clonotype. This chain connects TRBV10-3 to TRBJ2-5; weak D call: TRBD2 (6 bases). Germline CDR1 reads ENHRY; CDR2 reads SYGVKD. Trimming took off 10 bases at V and 5 bases at J, with 17 bases between the two ends. The CDR3 is 13 residues long. The CDR3 DNA reads as TGTGCCACCACTAGCCCGAAGGGGGAGACCCAGTACTTC. Its translation: CATTSPKGETQYF.

The CDR3 is CASSPLTGAGANVLTF. DNA of the CDR3: TGTGCCAGCTCACCACTTACGGGCGCGGGGGCCAACGTCCTGACTTTC. This sequence joins TRBV11-2 and TRBJ2-6; D not certain. Germline V gives CDR1 SGHAT, CDR2 FQNNGV. V was trimmed by 8 bases and J by 4 bases, leaving 18 bases between them. The CDR3 runs to 16 residues.

This clonotype was seen a few times. The junction and the germline gene differ at one end; a read error may be behind it. The gene calls are TRBV10-3 and TRBJ1-1; 9 nucleotides line up with TRBD1. Germline V gene data show CDR1 as ENHRY and CDR2 as SYGVKD. CDR3 length: 16 amino acids. CDR3 nucleotide sequence: TGTGCCAGCAGTCCGCAATTCGGACAGGGGCGCGATAAAGCTTTCTTT. This codes for CASSPQFGQGRDKAFF.

V usage is TRBV5-4 and J usage is TRBJ2-7, with TRBD2 matching over 10 bases. The CDR3 is 17 residues long. Trimming took 0 bases from V and 6 from J; bases not matched to a gene: 12. Per the germline V gene, CDR1 is SGHNT and CDR2 is YYREEE (reference sequence). CDR3 loop: CASSLDGLAGVGSEQYF. The CDR3 DNA reads TGTGCCAGCAGCTTGGACGGGCTAGCGGGAGTGGGAAGCGAGCAGTACTTC.

This chain links TRBV15 with TRBJ1-1, with D perhaps TRBD1 (5 bases). Trimming removed 2 bases at V and 8 bases at J, with 15 bases between. The CDR3 extends over 14 amino acids. The germline gives CDR1 LNHNV, CDR2 YYDKDF (reference sequence). CDR3 nucleotides: TGTGCCACCAGCAGAACCGGGACCATCGAGGAAGCTTTCTTT. Its translation is CATSRTGTIEEAFF.

In this sample, this clonotype turned up a few times. This chain connects TRBV7-9 to TRBJ2-5; D gene ambiguous. With 3 bases removed from V and 5 bases from J, the gap between germline ends came to 16 bases. Looked up from germline, CDR1 is SEHNR and CDR2 is FQNEAQ (reference sequence). The CDR3 is made up of 15 amino acids. The CDR3 spells CASSFTAASSETQYF. The CDR3 coding sequence is TGTGCCAGCAGCTTCACCGCGGCATCCTCGGAGACCCAGTACTTC.

The sample holds many counts of this clonotype. The J gene is TRBJ1-1, the V gene TRBV19, with D perhaps matching TRBD1 (5 bases). The CDR3 extends over 14 amino acids. V gave up 7 bases and J gave up 3 bases, with 15 bases separating them. The germline V gene has CDR1 LNHDA and CDR2 SQIVND (reference sequence). The CDR3 spells CASKLHGTDTEAFF. The CDR3 DNA follows: TGTGCCAGTAAGTTACACGGGACGGACACTGAAGCTTTCTTT.

Details on this clonotype: This is likely a read error, given that the CDR3 carries no conserved phenylalanine or tryptophan at its end. This rearrangement joins TRBV29-1 to TRBJ1-2; TRBD1 matches 8 bases. Germline lookup yields CDR1 SQVTM and CDR2 ANQGSEA. J gave up 4 bases and V 7 bases, and 5 bases lay outside the gene matches. The CDR3 length is 12 residues. CDR3 in amino acids: CSARTGGYGYTL. As DNA, the CDR3 is TGCAGCGCTAGAACAGGGGGCTATGGCTACACCCTC.

As for this clonotype: Just one base apart from a much larger clone, this may be a read error. The chain uses TRBV11-1 and TRBJ1-2; D is unclear. V was shortened by 6 bases and J by 12 bases, with 17 bases between the two germline ends. Per the germline V gene, CDR1 is SGHAT and CDR2 is FQDESV (reference sequence). This CDR3 is 12 amino acids long. This CDR3 reads CASRLDRSGHTF. The DNA of the CDR3 is TGTGCCAGCAGACTAGACCGCAGCGGCCACACCTTC.

V and J are TRBV14 and TRBJ1-1, with 10 bases lining up with TRBD1. CDR3 size: 15 residues. CDR1 is SGHDN and CDR2 is FVKESK in the germline V gene. The junction had 14 bases not matched to a gene; V was cut back by 4 bases and J by 12 bases. In DNA, the CDR3 is TGTGCCAGCAGCCCAGGCGGGACAGGGGCTGACTTGCCTTTCTTT. This codes for CASSPGGTGADLPFF.

This clonotype was found once. This sequence joins TRBV7-2 and TRBJ2-7; TRBD2 might be the D (7 bases). Judging by the DNA end, TRBJ2-5 fits better; the J call may be wrong. The CDR3 runs to 14 residues. Germline CDR1 SGHTA, CDR2 FQGNSA. The CDR3 reads CASSFITGGGTQYF. CDR3 coding DNA: TGTGCCAGCAGCTTCATAACGGGGGGCGGGACCCAGTACTTC.

This clonotype was detected ten times or more. The chain combines TRBV20-1 with TRBJ1-4; the match to TRBD1 covers 7 bases. This CDR3 region has 15 residues. The V and J ends lost 0 bases and 8 bases, in that order; junction bases with no gene match: 9. CDR1 and CDR2 from the germline V gene are DFQATT and SNEGSKA (reference sequence). The CDR3 is CSARDSTGDIEKLFF. CDR3 nucleotides: TGCAGTGCTAGAGACTCCACAGGGGATATCGAAAAACTGTTTTTT.

The chain joins TRBV7-9 to TRBJ2-7; possibly TRBD1 or TRBD2 for D (5 bases each). V lost 3 bases and J 2 bases, leaving 11 bases between the germline ends. The CDR3 runs 14 residues. In germline, CDR1 is SEHNR, CDR2 FQNEAQ (reference sequence). The CDR3 bases are TGTGCCAGCAGCTTCTCCGGGGACCCCTACGAGCAGTACTTC. This translates into CASSFSGDPYEQYF.

This clonotype was seen more than once but under ten times. This rearrangement joins TRBV9 to TRBJ1-3; 7 nucleotides align to TRBD1. V lost 3 bases to trimming and J lost 0 bases; unmatched junction nucleotides: 12. This CDR3 comprises 18 residues. From germline, CDR1 is SGDLS and CDR2 YYNGEE. DNA for the CDR3: TGTGCCAGCAGCGCTGAAACCGGGACAGAAGTCTCTGGAAACACCATATATTTT. Translation: CASSAETGTEVSGNTIYF.

This clonotype appeared a few times. This chain links TRBV25-1 with TRBJ2-7; 9 bases map to TRBD1. The CDR3 has 16 amino acids. With V trimmed by 7 bases and J by 2 bases, 12 bases remained unmatched. Germline CDR1 is MGHDK and CDR2 is SYGVNS. The CDR3 spells CASTIFPGTGPYEQYF. The DNA for the CDR3 is TGTGCCAGCACCATCTTCCCCGGGACAGGGCCCTACGAGCAGTACTTC.

CDR3 in amino acids: CASSVLGGPGETQYF. The CDR3 DNA is TGTGCCAGCAGCGTATTGGGAGGCCCCGGGGAGACCCAGTACTTC. The chain recombines TRBV9 with TRBJ2-5; weak D call: TRBD2 (6 bases). The CDR3 runs 15 residues. Germline V lookup: CDR1 SGDLS, CDR2 YYNGEE. V lost 1 base, J lost 5 bases, and 15 bases lay in between.

This clonotype was counted many times. V usage is TRBV7-9 and J usage is TRBJ1-2; TRBD1 might be the D (5 bases). V lost 1 base and J lost 4, with 13 bases in between. Germline loops: CDR1 SEHNR, CDR2 FQNEAQ (reference sequence). CDR3 length: 15 residues. For the CDR3, the DNA is TGTGCCAGCAGCTTAGATGAAGGGGAGAGCTATGGCTACACCTTC. Its protein product is CASSLDEGESYGYTF. The complete variable domain, with remaining parts taken from reference TRBV7-9 and TRBJ1-2, reads DTGVSQNPRHKITKRGQNVTFRCDPISEHNRLYWYRQTLGQGPEFLTYFQNEAQLEKSRLLSDRFSAERPKGSFSTLEIQRTEQGDSAMYLCASSLDEGESYGYTFGSGTRLTVV.

The DNA of the CDR3 is TGTGCCAGCAGTCCCCGCGGGGACCGCGTAAATTCACCCCTCCACTTT. Residues: CASSPRGDRVNSPLHF. The rearrangement links TRBV5-8 to TRBJ1-6, with D possibly matching TRBD1 (5 bases). The CDR3 is 16 residues long. CDR1 is SGHTS, CDR2 YDEGEE, per germline. V dropped 5 bases and J dropped 7 bases, with 19 bases sitting between them.

This chain joins TRBV5-5 and TRBJ1-5; weak D call: TRBD1 (5 bases). The CDR3 contains 15 residues. V shed 0 bases and J shed 7 bases, with 14 bases lying between them. Germline CDR1 is SGHKS and CDR2 is YYEKEE (reference sequence). The CDR3 coding sequence is TGTGCCAGCAGCTTGGCCGGGGGGGTTGGACAGCCCCAGCATTTT. It yields the protein CASSLAGGVGQPQHF.

The chain links TRBV20-1 to TRBJ2-4; D is unclear. The J call is in doubt because the DNA end fits TRBJ2-7 better. From germline, CDR1 is DFQATT and CDR2 SNEGSKA (reference sequence). The CDR3 extends over 18 amino acids. CDR3 DNA sequence: TGCAGTGCTAGGGGATCCCTTAGACTTTCCCCGGCGACCTACGAGCAGTACTTC. Translating gives CSARGSLRLSPATYEQYF.

This clonotype was observed a few times. The CDR3 nucleotides read TGTGCCAGCAGTGTCTACTCGACAGCGTCCTACGAGCAGTACTTC. It encodes CASSVYSTASYEQYF. This chain connects TRBV2 to TRBJ2-7; D is perhaps TRBD1 (5 bases). CDR1 is SNHLY and CDR2 is FYNNEI in the germline V gene. This CDR3 is 15 amino acids long. V lost 4 bases and J 1 base, leaving 14 bases between the germline ends.

The chain carries TRBV20-1 and TRBJ1-5; D unclear. Trimming took off 0 bases at V and 0 bases at J, with 12 bases between the two ends. The germline V gene encodes CDR1 DFQATT and CDR2 SNEGSKA (reference sequence). The CDR3 loop spans 16 amino acids. CDR3 nucleotides: TGCAGTGCTAGAGATACCCATGAACATAGCAATCAGCCCCAGCATTTT. Protein sequence: CSARDTHEHSNQPQHF.

This clonotype was found many times. The rearrangement joins TRBV7-9 to TRBJ1-1; 7 nucleotides line up with TRBD1. This CDR3 is 14 amino acids long. Trimming at V came to 4 bases and at J to 6 bases, leaving 8 bases not matched to a gene. Looked up from germline, CDR1 is SEHNR and CDR2 is FQNEAQ (reference sequence). CDR3 region: CASSSSTGTAEAFF. DNA for the CDR3: TGTGCCAGCAGCTCGTCTACCGGGACAGCTGAAGCTTTCTTT.

This chain joins TRBV24-1 and TRBJ2-2; a weak D match, TRBD2 (6 bases). There are 14 residues in the CDR3. Germline V lookup: CDR1 KGHDR, CDR2 SFDVKD. Trimming took off 5 bases at V and 2 bases at J, with 8 bases between the two ends. The DNA for the CDR3 is TGTGCCACCAGTGTGGGGGGTAACACCGGGGAGCTGTTTTTT. Its translation: CATSVGGNTGELFF.